Here is one TCR beta chain with its context. Profiled with immunoSEQ multiplex PCR; TCRdb holds only in-frame clones, not every one. The sample has approximately 90,000 clones, less than 85% seen once. Germline V lookup: CDR1 LNHDA, CDR2 SQIVND (reference sequence). Unmatched junction bases numbered 9, after V lost 8 bases and J lost 4 bases. CDR3 size: 15 residues. This sample is drawn from a study of control samples from healthy donors and cancer patients. Specimen: PBMCs. The rearrangement joins TRBV19 to TRBJ2-1, with 9 bases identical to TRBD2. This sequence originates from a man in his 70s with lung cancer. CDR3 region: CASRKASGVYNEQFF. The CDR3 DNA reads TGTGCCAGTCGGAAAGCTAGCGGGGTATACAATGAGCAGTTCTTC.